A selection of T cell receptor beta chains follows, all from one sample in a study of graft-versus-host responses after intestinal transplantation. These receptors lack a known antigen. This table comes from immunoSEQ multiplex PCR, and its TCRdb copy is limited to in-frame clones, with some not included. The profile shows approximately 92,000 clones, about 90% of them singletons. Here the sequenced sample was unstimulated CD8+ T cells sorted from spleen or lymph node cells, taken before intestinal transplant. These receptor sequences come from a human donor who received an intestinal transplant. The CDR3 runs from the conserved cysteine through the conserved F or W. The order of the fields is D gene, V gene, J gene, clone size, CDR3 DNA, CDR3 protein. The D gene is left open where the match is weak. Clone size, where shown, is once, few, many, or a class for clones that have expanded.

>TRBD1|TRBV11-2|TRBJ1-6|once
TGTGCCAGCAGCTTAGGTACAGGGGCTGGTTCACCCCTCCACTTT
CASSLGTGAGSPLHF
>TRBD1|TRBV7-9|TRBJ1-2|.
TGTGCCAGCAGCCGCATGACAGGGAGGCTCGTTAGCTACACCTTC
CASSRMTGRLVSYTF
>TRBD1|TRBV6-5|TRBJ1-6|.
TGTGCCAGCAGTAAAATGGACAGGGGGAATTTGTCCCTCCACTTT
CASSKMDRGNLSLHF
>.|TRBV4-1|TRBJ2-5|.
TGCGCCAGCAGCCAAATTGAGGTGGGGGAGACCCAGTACTTC
CASSQIEVGETQYF
>.|TRBV11-2|TRBJ2-7|.
TGTGCCAGCAGCTTACTCGGACCCACCTACGAGCAGTACTTC
CASSLLGPTYEQYF
>TRBD2|TRBV5-1|TRBJ2-7|.
TGCGCCAGCGCAACGGGACTAGCGGGTCCCGAGCAGTACTTC
CASATGLAGPEQYF
>TRBD1|TRBV11-2|TRBJ2-4|.
TGTGCCAGCAGCTCATTTTCCTCCGGGACAGTGAGTTTC
CASSSFSSGTVSF
>.|TRBV7-2|TRBJ1-4|.
TGTGCCAGCAGCTCCTCCAGGGGACTAGTCCTTTCAACTAATGAAAAACTGTTTTTT
CASSSSRGLVLSTNEKLFF
>.|TRBV18|TRBJ2-1|.
TGTGCCAGCTCACCAACCCCGGGACGATGTTTTTACAATGAGCAGTTCTTC
CASSPTPGRCFYNEQFF
>TRBD2|TRBV4-2|TRBJ2-2|.
TGTGCCAGCAGCGTTATCTCTAGCGGGAGTGTTGGCGGGGAGCTGTTTTTT
CASSVISSGSVGGELFF
>.|TRBV5-1|TRBJ1-5|.
TGCGCCAGCAGCCCAGACGGGCCCCAGCATTTT
CASSPDGPQHF
>.|TRBV29-1|TRBJ2-1|.
TGCAGCGCCAGAGGTGACAAGGATCACGGGAATGAGCAGTTCTTC
CSARGDKDHGNEQFF
>.|TRBV5-1|TRBJ2-1|.
TGCGCCAGCAGCTTGGCGGGTGGGGGGAGCGAGCAGTTCTTC
CASSLAGGGSEQFF
>TRBD1|TRBV10-2|TRBJ2-7|.
TGCGCCAGCAGTGAGTTGTCGACAGGGGTGGACGAGCAGTACTTC
CASSELSTGVDEQYF
>TRBD1|TRBV7-9|TRBJ2-7|.
TGTGCCAGCAGCTTAGGGACAGGGGGTTCCGTCACCGACTACGAGCAGTACTTC
CASSLGTGGSVTDYEQYF
>.|TRBV6-5|TRBJ2-3|once
TGTGCCAGCACTTCGATAGATACGCAGTATTTT
CASTSIDTQYF
>.|TRBV30|TRBJ2-2|.
TGTGCCTGGAGTGTACGCGCTAGCCCTAGCGGGGAGCTGTTTTTT
CAWSVRASPSGELFF
>.|TRBV19|TRBJ2-1|.
TGTGCCAGTAGTATTCGTACAGGGAGGAATGAGCAGTTCTTC
CASSIRTGRNEQFF
>.|TRBV27|TRBJ1-1|.
TGTGCCAGCAGTTTATCATTGGCACCTCCGAACACTGAAGCTTTCTTT
CASSLSLAPPNTEAFF
>TRBD2|TRBV30|TRBJ2-7|once
TGTGCCCTGAAGGACGGTGCGGGAGACGAGCAGTACTTC
CALKDGAGDEQYF
>.|TRBV6-5|TRBJ2-3|.
TGTGCCAGCAGTTACGGGACCGCTAGCACAGATACGCAGTATTTT
CASSYGTASTDTQYF
>.|TRBV4-3|TRBJ1-1|.
TGCGCCAGCAGCCAAGATTTCCCCCCCCCGGCGGAGAGAAAAATGAACACTGAAGCTTTCTTT
CASSQDFPPPAERKMNTEAFF
>.|TRBV11-1|TRBJ1-1|.
TGTGCCAGCAGCTTACAGGGATCCGGGTTCATGAACACTGAAGCTTTCTTT
CASSLQGSGFMNTEAFF
>TRBD1|TRBV2|TRBJ1-1|.
TGTGCCAGCAGTGAATGGGACAGTCTAAACACTGAAGCTTTCTTT
CASSEWDSLNTEAFF
>TRBD1|TRBV2|TRBJ2-7|few
TGTGCCAGCCGGGACAGGGGCACCTACGAGCAGTACTTC
CASRDRGTYEQYF
>.|TRBV6-5|TRBJ1-6|.
TGTGCCAGCAGTTACACCCCCGGGGGGAATTCACCCCTCCACTTT
CASSYTPGGNSPLHF
>.|TRBV7-6|TRBJ1-6|.
TGTGCCAGCAGCTTAGAGCAGGATTCACCCCTCCACTTT
CASSLEQDSPLHF
>TRBD1|TRBV27|TRBJ2-7|.
TGTGCCAGCAGTCTCGCGGGGACAGGGGCCAAAGAGCAGTACTTC
CASSLAGTGAKEQYF
>.|TRBV19|TRBJ1-2|.
TGTGCCAGTAGTATAGGAGACAGCCCTTGGGGCTACACCTTC
CASSIGDSPWGYTF
>TRBD2|TRBV6-6|TRBJ2-7|.
TGTGCCAGCAGAATAGCGGGGGGACCCTACGAGCAGTACTTC
CASRIAGGPYEQYF
>.|TRBV6-5|TRBJ2-7|.
TGTGCCAGCAGTTACTCGGTGTTGGACGGCTCCTACGAGCAGTACTTC
CASSYSVLDGSYEQYF
>TRBD2|TRBV28|TRBJ2-3|.
TGTGCCAGCAGTTCAGGACAAAGCGGGACGACAAGCACAGATACGCAGTATTTT
CASSSGQSGTTSTDTQYF